The next 13 T cell receptor beta chains were all read from a single sample in a study of cytomegalovirus exposure and HLA in healthy donors. It was with 60 Vbeta and 13 Jbeta primers that the PCR ran. TCRdb's copy holds only in-frame clones and misses some; the assay was immunoSEQ multiplex PCR. The sample yields 70,000 to 95,000 clones, around 80% seen once. Material: PBMCs. Source of these receptors: a man aged 18 to 35 in good health and CMV-seronegative.

The chain links TRBV7-9 to TRBJ2-3; tentative D call: TRBD1 (5 bases). The CDR3 is 16 residues long. Germline CDR1 reads SEHNR; CDR2 reads FQNEAQ (reference sequence). V was clipped by 5 bases and J by 0 bases, with 15 bases between them. The CDR3 spells CASSPAQAASTDTQYF. CDR3 sequence (DNA): TGTGCCAGCAGCCCTGCACAGGCCGCTAGCACAGATACGCAGTATTTT.

The J gene is TRBJ1-6, the V gene TRBV7-6, with 8 bases identical to TRBD1. Unmatched junction bases numbered 7, after V lost 5 bases and J lost 7 bases. The CDR3 spans 15 residues. The V gene's germline CDR1 is SGHVS and CDR2 FNYEAQ. The CDR3 loop reads CASSPGQGGNSPLHF. CDR3 nucleotide sequence: TGTGCCAGCAGCCCCGGACAGGGAGGGAATTCACCCCTCCACTTT.

The V and J genes are TRBV6-1 and TRBJ2-1; 8 bases are shared with TRBD2. Per the germline V gene, CDR1 is MNHNS and CDR2 is SASEGT. The CDR3 has 14 amino acids. Unmatched junction bases numbered 8, after V lost 5 bases and J lost 8 bases. CDR3 protein: CASSTGGGPDEQFF. CDR3 nucleotide sequence: TGTGCCAGCAGTACCGGGGGGGGGCCTGATGAGCAGTTCTTC.

The rearrangement uses TRBV18 and TRBJ1-1; 12 nucleotides align to TRBD1. The CDR3 extends over 16 amino acids. Germline V CDR1 and CDR2: KGHSH, LQKENI. The V segment lost 6 bases and the J segment 4 bases; nucleotides outside the gene matches: 9. The CDR3 nucleotides read TGTGCCAGCTCCTCAATCGGGACAGGGGGCTCCACTGAAGCTTTCTTT. Its translation: CASSSIGTGGSTEAFF. The whole variable domain, filled in from reference TRBV18 and TRBJ1-1, reads NAGVMQNPRHLVRRRGQEARLRCSPMKGHSHVYWYRQLPEEGLKFMVYLQKENIIDESGMPKERFSAEFPKEGPSILRIQQVVRGDSAAYFCASSSIGTGGSTEAFFGQGTRLTVV.

The sample holds a few counts of this clone. The chain recombines TRBV5-1 with TRBJ2-7, with 7 bases aligning to TRBD2. Germline V gene lookup returns CDR1 SGHRS and CDR2 YFSETQ. Unmatched junction bases numbered 3, after V lost 0 bases and J lost 0 bases. The CDR3 has 15 amino acids. CDR3 loop: CASSLGGGSSYEQYF. The CDR3 DNA reads as TGCGCCAGCAGCTTGGGCGGGGGAAGCTCCTACGAGCAGTACTTC.

This clone was detected a few times. This rearrangement joins TRBV4-1 to TRBJ2-7, with 9 bases that match TRBD2. Trimming removed 1 base from V and 0 bases from J; junction bases left unmatched: 10. Germline V gives CDR1 MGHRA, CDR2 YSYEKL. The CDR3 contains 18 residues. The CDR3 loop reads CASSQGGVAGARSYEQYF. DNA for the CDR3: TGCGCCAGCAGCCAAGGCGGGGTAGCGGGGGCCCGCTCCTACGAGCAGTACTTC.

The rearrangement links TRBV11-2 to TRBJ1-2, with a tentative D call TRBD1 (5 bases). V was cut by 5 bases and J by 5 bases, with 15 bases left in between. The CDR3 has 14 residues. Germline values: CDR1 SGHAT, CDR2 FQNNGV. CDR3 protein: CASSAGQGGYGYTF. CDR3 coding DNA: TGTGCCAGCAGCGCGGGGCAGGGTGGGTATGGCTACACCTTC.

The chain employs TRBV30 and TRBJ2-7; D ambiguous. V was cut by 0 bases and J by 5 bases, with 5 bases left in between. The CDR3 runs to 11 residues. Germline V CDR1 and CDR2: GTSNPN, SVGIG (reference sequence). This CDR3 is CAWSVYNEQYF. CDR3 DNA sequence: TGTGCCTGGAGTGTATACAACGAGCAGTACTTC.

The DNA for the CDR3 is TGTGCCAGCACTGCACCGCTAGCGGGGGCCTACGAGCAGTACTTC. Translating it yields CASTAPLAGAYEQYF. V is TRBV6-5 and J is TRBJ2-7; 10 positions agree with TRBD2. Trimming at V came to 7 bases and at J to 2 bases, leaving 8 bases not matched to a gene. CDR1 MNHEY and CDR2 SVGAGI come from the germline V gene. CDR3 length: 15 residues.

The genes are TRBV2 and TRBJ2-1; 7 bases match TRBD2. With 5 bases clipped from V and 0 bases from J, the junction kept 4 bases outside the gene matches. Germline V gene sequence: CDR1 SNHLY, CDR2 FYNNEI. This CDR3 region has 15 residues. CDR3 sequence reads: CASSLAATSYNEQFF. CDR3 sequence (DNA): TGTGCCAGCAGTCTAGCGGCCACCTCCTACAATGAGCAGTTCTTC.

V and J are TRBV21-1 and TRBJ2-7; the DNA was not used to check the table's D call, TRBD2. TRBV21-1 is described as a pseudogene. The CDR3 has 19 residues. The CDR3 nucleotides are TGTGCCAGCAGCGCGGGATCAATCGCTAGCGGGGGCCCCACCTACGAGCAGTACTTC. Protein product: CASSAGSIASGGPTYEQYF.

The chain couples TRBV5-1 to TRBJ2-2; D possibly corresponds to TRBD1 (6 bases). CDR3 length: 16 residues. Germline V gives CDR1 SGHRS, CDR2 YFSETQ. Deletions cut 1 base from V and 6 bases from J, with 16 bases between. The CDR3 here is CASSLYQHRESGELFF. The DNA of the CDR3 is TGCGCCAGCAGCTTGTACCAGCACAGGGAATCCGGGGAGCTGTTTTTT.

The CDR3 DNA follows: TGCGCCAGCAGCGCGAACACCGGGACAGGGCAAGAGACCCAGTACTTC. This codes for CASSANTGTGQETQYF. V and J are TRBV5-1 and TRBJ2-5, with 9 bases aligning to TRBD1. The CDR3 has 16 amino acids. V dropped 4 bases and J dropped 2; count of bases not matched to a gene: 9. Germline V gene sequence: CDR1 SGHRS, CDR2 YFSETQ.